A single sample gave rise to the 31 T cell receptor beta chains below, sequenced in a study of cytomegalovirus exposure and HLA in healthy donors. PCR primers comprised 60 Vbeta and 13 Jbeta primers. Produced via immunoSEQ multiplex PCR; TCRdb's table is partial and in-frame only. The repertoire includes around 60,000 clones, more than 70% of them detected once, and around a quarter sits in the top ten. The source material was PBMCs. The receptor source for this set is a middle-aged man in good health and CMV-seropositive.

This clone has only a few counts. The chain links TRBV28 to TRBJ2-5; the D gene is possibly TRBD2 (6 bases). There are 15 residues in the CDR3. The germline V and J ends were trimmed by 3 bases and 3 bases, with 14 bases remaining between them. From germline, CDR1 is MDHEN and CDR2 SYDVKM. Written as DNA, the CDR3 is TGTGCCAGCAGTTTCGGCGGAGGGGCTAAAGAGACCCAGTACTTC. Translating it yields CASSFGGGAKETQYF.

This chain links TRBV19 with TRBJ1-6, with 10 bases fitting TRBD1. The CDR3 extends over 13 amino acids. Germline V gives CDR1 LNHDA, CDR2 SQIVND (reference sequence). J gave up 11 bases and V 3 bases, and 1 base lay outside the gene matches. The CDR3 coding sequence is TGTGCCAGTAGTATGGGACAGGGGACACCCCTCCACTTT. It is translated as CASSMGQGTPLHF.

The chain is built from TRBV7-3 and TRBJ2-7, with 9 nucleotides matching TRBD1. Germline-derived CDR1 and CDR2 are SGHTA and FQGTGA. The CDR3 consists of 14 residues. Trimming removed 5 bases from V and 6 bases from J; junction bases left unmatched: 8. The CDR3 protein is CASSNRGRPSEQYF. As DNA, the CDR3 is TGTGCCAGCAGCAACAGGGGGCGTCCCTCCGAGCAGTACTTC.

CDR3 bases: TGTGCCAGCAGTTTATCGACAGGGACGGAGACCCAGTACTTC. It specifies CASSLSTGTETQYF. V and J are TRBV27 and TRBJ2-5, with 7 nucleotides matching TRBD1. CDR3 size: 14 residues. Germline V lookup: CDR1 MNHEY, CDR2 SMNVEV (reference sequence). The J segment lost 5 bases and the V segment lost 0 bases, leaving 3 bases of the junction unmatched.

The chain has TRBV10-2 and TRBJ2-1; the match to TRBD2 covers 10 bases. V shed 7 bases, J shed 2 bases, and the junction held 2 bases outside the gene matches. The CDR3 totals 14 residues. From germline, CDR1 is WSHSY and CDR2 SAAADI. The CDR3 coding sequence is TGCGCCAGCATGCTAGCGGGGGCCTACAATGAGCAGTTCTTC. It codes for CASMLAGAYNEQFF.

This rearrangement joins TRBV6-5 to TRBJ1-4, with 10 bases lining up with TRBD1. Trimming at V came to 5 bases and at J to 4 bases, leaving 4 bases not matched to a gene. The CDR3 consists of 15 residues. The germline CDR1 and CDR2 sequences are MNHEY and SVGAGI. CDR3 sequence: CASSRTGGINEKLFF. In DNA, the CDR3 is TGTGCCAGCAGTCGGACAGGGGGGATTAATGAAAAACTGTTTTTT.

This clone has just a few counts. This chain joins TRBV15 and TRBJ2-5, with 12 bases matching TRBD2. The CDR3 is made up of 15 amino acids. The germline V gene has CDR1 LNHNV and CDR2 YYDKDF (reference sequence). The junction had 2 bases not matched to a gene; V was cut back by 5 bases and J by 1 base. The CDR3 DNA reads TGTGCCACCAGCCGGACTAGCGGGGCCCAAGAGACCCAGTACTTC. It encodes CATSRTSGAQETQYF.

This clone was picked up a small number of times. The rearrangement uses TRBV7-9 and TRBJ2-3; possible D gene TRBD2, 5 bases. The CDR3 is 14 amino acids. The V end was cut by 6 bases, the J end by 7 bases, with 17 bases between. Germline-derived CDR1 and CDR2 are SEHNR and FQNEAQ (reference sequence). CDR3 residues: CASSQREEKYTQYF. In DNA form, the CDR3 reads TGTGCCAGCAGTCAGAGGGAAGAGAAATATACGCAGTATTTT. Full variable domain (outside the CDR3, taken from reference TRBV7-9 and TRBJ2-3): DTGVSQNPRHKITKRGQNVTFRCDPISEHNRLYWYRQTLGQGPEFLTYFQNEAQLEKSRLLSDRFSAERPKGSFSTLEIQRTEQGDSAMYLCASSQREEKYTQYFGPGTRLTVL.

The gene calls are TRBV5-4 and TRBJ1-2, with D perhaps matching TRBD1 (6 bases). Per the germline V gene, CDR1 is SGHNT and CDR2 is YYREEE (reference sequence). The CDR3 extends over 15 amino acids. The ends were cut back, 0 bases at V and 4 bases at J, with 13 bases in the middle. The CDR3 DNA reads as TGTGCCAGCAGCTTGGCAGGACAGTGGGCCTATGGCTACACCTTC. It encodes CASSLAGQWAYGYTF.

The genes are TRBV9 and TRBJ2-5; TRBD2 is a possible D gene (5 bases). The CDR3 covers 15 residues. CDR1 is SGDLS and CDR2 is YYNGEE in the germline V gene. Trimming took 0 bases from V and 4 from J, leaving 13 bases between them. CDR3 nucleotide sequence: TGTGCCAGCAGCGTAGAGGGAGCGAGGGTAGAGACCCAGTACTTC. This codes for CASSVEGARVETQYF.

The count of this clone is one. CDR3 amino acids: CASSPTTGGYNEQFF. Here the CDR3 DNA reads TGTGCCAGCAGCCCTACGACAGGGGGCTACAATGAGCAGTTCTTC. The rearrangement uses TRBV7-7 and TRBJ2-1, with 9 positions matching TRBD1. Losses at the gene ends were 5 bases for V and 3 bases for J; bases not matched to a gene: 5. There are 15 residues in the CDR3. CDR1 SSHAT and CDR2 FNYEAQ come from the germline V gene (reference sequence).

The rearrangement joins TRBV6-1 to TRBJ2-7, with TRBD2 matching 9 bases. The CDR3 sequence is 15 residues long. CDR1 is MNHNS, CDR2 SASEGT, per germline. The J segment lost 3 bases and the V segment lost 6 bases, leaving 9 bases of the junction unmatched. The chain's CDR3 is CASRKLAGFDYEQYF. The CDR3 DNA is TGTGCCAGCAGGAAGCTAGCGGGATTCGACTACGAGCAGTACTTC.

The chain couples TRBV29-1 to TRBJ1-5, with D perhaps matching TRBD1 (6 bases). V dropped 4 bases and J dropped 2 bases, with 9 bases sitting between them. This CDR3 contains 13 residues. The V gene's germline CDR1 is SQVTM and CDR2 ANQGSEA. CDR3 DNA sequence: TGCAGCGTTGGGGCAGGGGGCAATCAGCCCCAGCATTTT. This sequence encodes CSVGAGGNQPQHF.

The V call is TRBV6-1, the J call TRBJ2-7; D possibly corresponds to TRBD1 (6 bases). The CDR3 has 13 residues. Germline V gives CDR1 MNHNS, CDR2 SASEGT. V was shortened by 2 bases and J by 3 bases, with 8 bases between the two germline ends. The CDR3 region has the DNA TGTGCCAGCAGTGAACAGGGACACTACGAGCAGTACTTC. It translates to CASSEQGHYEQYF.

With respect to this clone: This same CDR3 is encoded by further DNA sequences in the sample. This chain connects TRBV6-5 to TRBJ1-3; 7 nucleotides match TRBD1. CDR3 length: 14 residues. The trim removed 6 bases at V and 1 base at J, leaving 3 bases unmatched. Germline-derived CDR1 and CDR2 are MNHEY and SVGAGI. CDR3: CASRPTGSGNTIYF. CDR3 nucleotides: TGTGCCAGCAGGCCGACAGGGTCTGGAAACACCATATATTTT.

The V gene is TRBV9, the J gene TRBJ2-1; D might be TRBD2 (5 bases). Trimming took 0 bases from V and 5 from J, leaving 12 bases between them. The germline V gene has CDR1 SGDLS and CDR2 YYNGEE. The length of the CDR3 is 15 residues. The CDR3 DNA reads as TGTGCCAGCAGCGTAGCTTTGGGGAGCCACAATGAGCAGTTCTTC. Translation: CASSVALGSHNEQFF.

The chain couples TRBV13 to TRBJ2-2; TRBD2 matches at 10 bases. This CDR3 is built from 18 residues. The V gene's germline CDR1 is PRHDT and CDR2 FYEKMQ (reference sequence). Unmatched junction bases numbered 16, after V lost 7 bases and J lost 5 bases. CDR3: CASTVSGTSGAGTGELFF. Written as DNA, the CDR3 is TGTGCCAGCACCGTTTCGGGTACTAGCGGGGCGGGAACCGGGGAGCTGTTTTTT.

The rearrangement uses TRBV6-1 and TRBJ2-7; 12 bases agree with TRBD1. CDR1 and CDR2 (germline): MNHNS, SASEGT. The CDR3 covers 14 residues. Trimming took 7 bases from V and 3 from J; bases not matched to a gene: 4. The CDR3 DNA reads as TGTGCCAGCATTGGGACAGGGGGCTTCTACGAGCAGTACTTC. This gives the protein CASIGTGGFYEQYF.

The CDR3 protein is CASSYSELTGELFF. CDR3 coding DNA: TGTGCCAGCAGTTACTCGGAGCTCACCGGGGAGCTGTTTTTT. The chain has TRBV6-5 and TRBJ2-2; D uncertain. CDR3 length: 14 amino acids. With 0 bases removed from V and 4 bases from J, the gap between germline ends came to 6 bases. The germline CDR1 and CDR2 sequences are MNHEY and SVGAGI.

The V call is TRBV30, the J call TRBJ2-7; D may be TRBD2 (5 bases). The V and J ends lost 1 base and 1 base respectively, with 17 bases between them. Germline loops: CDR1 GTSNPN, CDR2 SVGIG (reference sequence). CDR3 size: 16 residues. CDR3 sequence reads: CAWSGPGGGASYEQYF. CDR3 nucleotides: TGTGCCTGGAGTGGCCCCGGAGGTGGCGCTTCCTACGAGCAGTACTTC.

The chain combines TRBV7-6 with TRBJ2-1; TRBD1 matches 7 bases. This CDR3 has 15 residues. V shed 5 bases and J 6 bases; nucleotides not matched to a gene: 10. CDR1 is SGHVS and CDR2 is FNYEAQ in the germline V gene. The DNA for the CDR3 is TGTGCCAGCAGCCGGGACAGATCTATAGTCAATGAGCAGTTCTTC. Encoded protein: CASSRDRSIVNEQFF. The whole variable domain, filled in from reference TRBV7-6 and TRBJ2-1, reads GAGVSQSPRYKVTKRGQDVALRCDPISGHVSLYWYRQALGQGPEFLTYFNYEAQQDKSGLPNDRFSAERPEGSISTLTIQRTEQRDSAMYRCASSRDRSIVNEQFFGPGTRLTVL.

The chain has TRBV27 and TRBJ2-2, with TRBD2 matching over 16 bases. Germline CDR1 reads MNHEY; CDR2 reads SMNVEV (reference sequence). V shed 6 bases and J 7 bases; nucleotides not matched to a gene: 14. The CDR3 covers 19 residues. CDR3 in amino acids: CASRAPTGLAGGFGGELFF. In DNA, the CDR3 is TGTGCCAGCAGGGCCCCTACGGGACTAGCGGGGGGGTTTGGCGGGGAGCTGTTTTTT.

The genes are TRBV14 and TRBJ1-1; D is perhaps TRBD1 (5 bases). V dropped 4 bases and J dropped 3 bases, with 15 bases sitting between them. Germline-derived CDR1 and CDR2 are SGHDN and FVKESK. The CDR3 extends over 15 amino acids. This CDR3 is CASSPRPRADTEAFF. The CDR3 DNA sequence: TGTGCCAGCAGCCCCCGCCCCAGGGCGGACACTGAAGCTTTCTTT.

This clone turned up a few times. V usage is TRBV28 and J usage is TRBJ1-2, with D possibly being TRBD1 (5 bases). Trimming stripped 4 bases from V and 7 bases from J, with 10 bases between. The CDR3 is made up of 12 amino acids. Germline CDR1 reads MDHEN; CDR2 reads SYDVKM. The CDR3 DNA follows: TGTGCCAGCAGTTCGGGAGGGGTTGGCTACACCTTC. It translates to CASSSGGVGYTF.

The V gene is TRBV7-6, the J gene TRBJ1-1; D unresolved. The CDR3 loop spans 13 amino acids. Germline CDR1 reads SGHVS; CDR2 reads FNYEAQ. Trimming took off 4 bases at V and 0 bases at J, with 6 bases between the two ends. In nucleotides, the CDR3 is TGTGCCAGCAGCTCTAAAGTGAACACTGAAGCTTTCTTT. It encodes CASSSKVNTEAFF.

V and J are TRBV5-7 and TRBJ1-5, with D tentatively TRBD1 (6 bases). TRBV5-7 is filed as an ORF, its function uncertain. Trimming removed 6 bases from V and 6 bases from J, with 13 bases in between. This CDR3 is built from 13 residues. The CDR3: CASIRGLGQPQHF. CDR3 coding DNA: TGTGCCAGCATCAGGGGATTGGGTCAGCCCCAGCATTTT.

This chain joins TRBV28 and TRBJ2-7, with 10 bases fitting TRBD2. The length of the CDR3 is 17 residues. Germline V gene data show CDR1 as MDHEN and CDR2 as SYDVKM. J was trimmed by 6 bases and V by 1 base; bases with no gene match: 12. In DNA form, the CDR3 reads TGTGCCAGCAGTTTATCCCGGGGAGCGGGAGGGCCGGGCGAGCAGTACTTC. It yields the protein CASSLSRGAGGPGEQYF.

This chain joins TRBV7-2 and TRBJ1-5, with TRBD1 as a possible D gene (6 bases). V was shortened by 4 bases and J by 4 bases, with 11 bases between the two germline ends. CDR3 size: 14 residues. The V gene's germline CDR1 is SGHTA and CDR2 FQGNSA. The CDR3 DNA reads as TGTGCCAGCAGCTACCCACAGGGTAATCAGCCCCAGCATTTT. It encodes CASSYPQGNQPQHF.

This chain connects TRBV4-3 to TRBJ2-2; D remains ambiguous. This CDR3 has 14 residues. Deletions cut 0 bases from V and 5 bases from J, with 7 bases between. The germline V gene encodes CDR1 LGHNA and CDR2 YSLEER. The CDR3 DNA reads TGCGCCAGCAGCCAAGATCGAACAACCGGGGAGCTGTTTTTT. It specifies CASSQDRTTGELFF.

A single count supports this clone. The chain is built from TRBV4-2 and TRBJ2-3; 8 nucleotides match TRBD2. Trimming at V came to 3 bases and at J to 5 bases, leaving 13 bases not matched to a gene. Germline assignment: CDR1 LGHNA and CDR2 YNFKEQ. This CDR3 is built from 17 residues. The CDR3 region is CASSQSKREQFVDTQYF. CDR3 in DNA: TGTGCCAGCAGCCAGTCTAAGCGGGAGCAGTTCGTAGATACGCAGTATTTT.

The J gene is TRBJ1-5, the V gene TRBV10-3, with a weak D call TRBD1 (6 bases). The CDR3 is 14 residues long. The V gene's germline CDR1 is ENHRY and CDR2 SYGVKD. Trimming took 2 bases from V and 3 from J, leaving 8 bases between them. Written as DNA, the CDR3 is TGTGCCATCAGTGAGGGGACATCCAATCAGCCCCAGCATTTT. It is translated as CAISEGTSNQPQHF.